A selection of T cell receptor beta chains follows, all from one sample in a study of tumor-infiltrating lymphocytes in oesophageal squamous cell carcinoma. One entry per CDR3 protein results from TCRdb running MiXCR on the PCR reads. The repertoire holds about 21,000 distinct CDR3 sequences, 35% to 40% seen once, with over 35% in the top ten. Sequencing used esophageal tumor tissue. The receptors were sampled from a male donor with esophageal squamous cell carcinoma. The CDR3 runs from the conserved cysteine through the conserved F or W. The D gene is left open where the match is weak. Clone size is given for some rows only: seen once, a few or many times, or a class if the clone is expanded.

V gene	J gene	D gene	clone size	CDR3 DNA	CDR3 protein
TRBV7-6	TRBJ2-3	NA	few	TGTGCTAGCAGCGCCTCAGGGACAGATACGCAGTATTTT	CASSASGTDTQYF
TRBV7-9	TRBJ2-1	NA	medium-sized	TGTGCCAGCAGCTTAGGGCGTGGTTCCTACAATGAGCAGTTCTTC	CASSLGRGSYNEQFF
TRBV2	TRBJ2-5	TRBD1	NA	TGTGCCAGTGGGACAGGATCCCAGTACTTC	CASGTGSQYF
TRBV29-1	TRBJ2-1	NA	NA	TGCAGCGTTGGAGAGGGAAGCCAGGGATCCAATGAGCAGTTCTTC	CSVGEGSQGSNEQFF
TRBV7-2	TRBJ2-1	NA	few	TGTGCCAGCAGCCGCGGAAATTCAGGGGATGAGCAGTTCTTC	CASSRGNSGDEQFF
TRBV27	TRBJ2-3	TRBD2	many	TGTGCCAGCAGACCACAATCTAGCGGGGGAAGCACAGATACGCAGTATTTT	CASRPQSSGGSTDTQYF
TRBV7-3	TRBJ2-2	TRBD2	medium-sized	TGTGCCAGCTCTGCACTAGCGGTCGGGGAGCTGTTTTTT	CASSALAVGELFF
TRBV20-1	TRBJ2-3	TRBD2	NA	TGCAGTTCGAATCTGGCGGGAGGCCCAGATACGCAGTATTTT	CSSNLAGGPDTQYF
TRBV7-8	TRBJ2-5	NA	NA	TGTGCCAGCAGGGTGGGGTTTTATGAGACCCAGTACTTC	CASRVGFYETQYF
TRBV4-1	TRBJ2-7	NA	few	TGCGCCAGCAGCCAAGTCATCGGGAGTATCAACGAGCAGTACTTC	CASSQVIGSINEQYF
TRBV7-3	TRBJ2-1	TRBD2	NA	TGTGCCAGCAGCTTATCCCTAGCGGGAGGGGTCAATGAGCAGTTCTTC	CASSLSLAGGVNEQFF
TRBV7-9	TRBJ2-7	NA	large	TGTGCCAGCAGCTTAGGGCTCACCCCGGACGAGCAGTACTTC	CASSLGLTPDEQYF
TRBV28	TRBJ2-5	TRBD2	medium-sized	TGTGCCAGCAGCCCCGGGACTACCCACCAAGAGACCCAGTACTTC	CASSPGTTHQETQYF
TRBV12-3/TRBV12-4	TRBJ1-1	NA	once	TGTGCCAGCAGTTATACCGGGATTGAAGCTTTCTTT	CASSYTGIEAFF
TRBV7-2	TRBJ2-1	NA	once	TGTGCCAGCAGCTTAGTGCAGGACAGTTACAATGAGCAGTTCTTC	CASSLVQDSYNEQFF
TRBV6-1	TRBJ2-4	TRBD2	many	TGTGCCAGTACTAGCGGGAGCGGGGCCAAAAACATTCAGTACTTC	CASTSGSGAKNIQYF
TRBV7-2	TRBJ1-6	TRBD1	medium-sized	TGTGCCAGCAGCCGACAGGGGGCCAGTAATTCACCCCTCCACTTT	CASSRQGASNSPLHF
TRBV11-3	TRBJ2-1	NA	many	TGTGCCAGCAGCTTAGGTCTATCTTACGACGAGCAGTTCTTC	CASSLGLSYDEQFF
TRBV7-2	TRBJ2-3	TRBD2	NA	TGTGCCAGCAGCTCTTTAGCGGGAGGCAGACGCACAGATACGCAGTATTTT	CASSSLAGGRRTDTQYF
TRBV7-9	TRBJ2-5	NA	medium-sized	TGTGCCAGCAGCCCCCAAAGAGCGCAAGAGACCCAGTACTTC	CASSPQRAQETQYF
TRBV11-1	TRBJ2-1	NA	many	TGTGCCAGCAGCTACCTGACAGGATACAATGAGCAGTTCTTC	CASSYLTGYNEQFF
TRBV5-4	TRBJ2-1	TRBD2	many	TGTGCCAGCAGCTTCCTTTCGACTAGCGGGAGCGGCAATGAGCAGTTCTTC	CASSFLSTSGSGNEQFF
TRBV7-2	TRBJ2-3	NA	NA	TGTGCCAGCAGTTTAAGCGGGACGGGGGGCGGCACAGATACGCAGTATTTT	CASSLSGTGGGTDTQYF
TRBV7-3	TRBJ1-4	NA	NA	TGTGCCAGCAGCTCCCGCGGGGGTGAAAAACTGTTTTTT	CASSSRGGEKLFF
TRBV6-1	TRBJ2-7	TRBD1	NA	TGTGCCAGCAGTGAAGCGAGGACAGGACCCTACGAGCAGTACTTC	CASSEARTGPYEQYF
TRBV2	TRBJ2-4	NA	NA	TGTGCCAGCGAGAGGGGACTTAATTCACCCCTCCACTTC	CASERGLNSPLHF
TRBV11-1	TRBJ2-7	TRBD2	many	TGTGCCAGCAGCTCATCTAGCGGGGGGTCCTACGAGCAGTACTTC	CASSSSSGGSYEQYF